This TCR beta chain was captured by sequencing in a study of cytomegalovirus exposure and HLA in healthy donors. TCRdb keeps only in-frame clones here, not all; method: immunoSEQ multiplex PCR. The sample carries a few hundred thousand clones, about nine tenths recorded once. The origin of this receptor is a young woman in good health and CMV-seronegative. Sequencing used PBMCs.

The CDR3 region is CASSSSGTTPYEQYF. As DNA, the CDR3 is TGTGCCAGCAGCTCAAGCGGGACTACCCCCTACGAGCAGTACTTC. The chain couples TRBV7-2 to TRBJ2-7, with 7 nucleotides matching TRBD2. V lost 4 bases to trimming and J lost 2 bases; unmatched junction nucleotides: 8. Per germline, CDR1 SGHTA and CDR2 FQGNSA. This CDR3 comprises 15 residues.